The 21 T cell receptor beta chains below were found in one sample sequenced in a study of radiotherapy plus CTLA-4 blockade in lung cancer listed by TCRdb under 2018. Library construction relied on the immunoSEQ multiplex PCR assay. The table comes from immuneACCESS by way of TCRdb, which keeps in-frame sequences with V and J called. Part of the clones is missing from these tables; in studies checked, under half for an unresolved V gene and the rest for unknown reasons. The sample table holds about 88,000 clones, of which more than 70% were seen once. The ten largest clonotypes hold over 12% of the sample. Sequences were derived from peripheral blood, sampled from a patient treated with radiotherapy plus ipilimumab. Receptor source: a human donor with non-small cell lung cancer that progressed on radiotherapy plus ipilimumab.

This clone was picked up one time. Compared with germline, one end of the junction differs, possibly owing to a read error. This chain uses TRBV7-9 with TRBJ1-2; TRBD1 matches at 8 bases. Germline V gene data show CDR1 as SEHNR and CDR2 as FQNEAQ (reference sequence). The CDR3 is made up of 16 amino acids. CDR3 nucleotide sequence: TGTGCCAGCAACTTAGGCGTGTCAGGGGGCTCGCATGGCTACACCTTC. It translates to CASNLGVSGGSHGYTF.

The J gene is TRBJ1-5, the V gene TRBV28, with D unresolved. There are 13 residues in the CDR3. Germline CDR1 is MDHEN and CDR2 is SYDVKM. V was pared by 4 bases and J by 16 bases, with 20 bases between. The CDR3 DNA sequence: TGTGCCAGCAGTTCCCCCCTGGACCCCCACTTTCATTTT. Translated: CASSSPLDPHFHF. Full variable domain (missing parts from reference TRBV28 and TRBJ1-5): DVKVTQSSRYLVKRTGEKVFLECVQDMDHENMFWYRQDPGLGLRLIYFSYDVKMKEKGDIPEGYSVSREKKERFSLILESASTNQTSMYLCASSSPLDPHFHFGDGTRLSIL.

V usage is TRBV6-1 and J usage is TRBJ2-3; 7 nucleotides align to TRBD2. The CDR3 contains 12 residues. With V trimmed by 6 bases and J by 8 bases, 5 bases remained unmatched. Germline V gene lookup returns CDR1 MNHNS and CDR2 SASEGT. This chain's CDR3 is CASRDPGGTQYF. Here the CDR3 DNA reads TGTGCCAGCAGGGACCCGGGGGGTACGCAGTATTTT.

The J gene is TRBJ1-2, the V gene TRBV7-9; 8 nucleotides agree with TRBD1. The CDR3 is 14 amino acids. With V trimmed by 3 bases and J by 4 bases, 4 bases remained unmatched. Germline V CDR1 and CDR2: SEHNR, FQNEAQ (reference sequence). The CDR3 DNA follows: TGTGCCAGCAGCTTCACAGGACAGGGCTATGGCTACACCTTC. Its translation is CASSFTGQGYGYTF.

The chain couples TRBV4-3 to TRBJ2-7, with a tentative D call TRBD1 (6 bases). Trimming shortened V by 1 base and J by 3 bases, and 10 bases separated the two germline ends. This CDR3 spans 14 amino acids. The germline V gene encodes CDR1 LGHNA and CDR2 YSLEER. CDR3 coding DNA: TGCGCCAGCAGCCAAGCCCAGGGGATCTACGAGCAGTACTTC. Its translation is CASSQAQGIYEQYF.

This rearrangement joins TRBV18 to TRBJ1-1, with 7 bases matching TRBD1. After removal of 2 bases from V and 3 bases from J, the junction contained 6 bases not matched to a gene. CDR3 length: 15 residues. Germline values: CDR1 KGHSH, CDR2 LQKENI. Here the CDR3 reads CASSPWDRVYTEAFF. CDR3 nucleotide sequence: TGTGCCAGCTCACCATGGGACAGAGTTTACACTGAAGCTTTCTTT.

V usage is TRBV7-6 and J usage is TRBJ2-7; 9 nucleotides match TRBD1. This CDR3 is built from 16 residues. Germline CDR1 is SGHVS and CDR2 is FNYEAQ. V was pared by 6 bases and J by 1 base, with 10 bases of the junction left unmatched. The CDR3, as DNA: TGTGCCAGCAGTGAACAGGGGGCTATGGGTTCCTACGAGCAGTACTTC. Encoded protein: CASSEQGAMGSYEQYF.

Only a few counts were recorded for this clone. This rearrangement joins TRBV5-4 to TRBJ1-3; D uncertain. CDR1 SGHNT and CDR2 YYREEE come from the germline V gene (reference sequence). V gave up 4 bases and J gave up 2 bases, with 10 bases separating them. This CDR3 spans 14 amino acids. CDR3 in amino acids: CASSDRAAGNTIYF. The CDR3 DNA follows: TGTGCCAGCAGCGACCGTGCAGCTGGAAACACCATATATTTT.

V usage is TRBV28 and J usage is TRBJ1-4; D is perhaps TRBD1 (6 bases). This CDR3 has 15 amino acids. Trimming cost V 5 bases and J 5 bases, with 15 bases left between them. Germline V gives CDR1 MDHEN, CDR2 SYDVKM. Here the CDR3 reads CASSPVQGFNEKLFF. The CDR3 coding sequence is TGTGCCAGCAGTCCCGTACAGGGCTTCAATGAAAAACTGTTTTTT.

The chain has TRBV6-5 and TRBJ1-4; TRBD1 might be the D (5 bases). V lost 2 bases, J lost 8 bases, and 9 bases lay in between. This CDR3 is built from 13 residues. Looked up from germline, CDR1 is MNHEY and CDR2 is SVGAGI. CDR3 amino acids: CASSYGGGEKLFF. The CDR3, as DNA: TGTGCCAGCAGTTACGGGGGTGGAGAAAAACTGTTTTTT.

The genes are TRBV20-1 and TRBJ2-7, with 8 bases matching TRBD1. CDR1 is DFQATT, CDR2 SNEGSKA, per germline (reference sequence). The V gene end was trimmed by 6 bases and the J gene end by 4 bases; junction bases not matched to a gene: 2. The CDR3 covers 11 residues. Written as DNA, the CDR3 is TGCAGTGCATGGGACAGGTACGAGCAGTACTTC. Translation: CSAWDRYEQYF.

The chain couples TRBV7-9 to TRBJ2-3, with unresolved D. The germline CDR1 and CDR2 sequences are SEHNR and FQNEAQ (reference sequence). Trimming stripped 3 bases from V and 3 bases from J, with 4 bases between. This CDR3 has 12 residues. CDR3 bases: TGTGCCAGCAGCTTGGAGACAGATACGCAGTATTTT. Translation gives CASSLETDTQYF. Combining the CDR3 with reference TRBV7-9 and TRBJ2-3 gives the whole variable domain DTGVSQNPRHKITKRGQNVTFRCDPISEHNRLYWYRQTLGQGPEFLTYFQNEAQLEKSRLLSDRFSAERPKGSFSTLEIQRTEQGDSAMYLCASSLETDTQYFGPGTRLTVL.

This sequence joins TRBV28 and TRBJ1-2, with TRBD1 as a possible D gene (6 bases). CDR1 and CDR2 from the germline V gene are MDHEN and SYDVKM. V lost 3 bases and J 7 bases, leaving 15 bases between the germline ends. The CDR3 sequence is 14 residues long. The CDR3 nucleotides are TGTGCCAGCAGTTTCCAGGGGATAAACCCTGGCTACACCTTC. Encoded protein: CASSFQGINPGYTF.

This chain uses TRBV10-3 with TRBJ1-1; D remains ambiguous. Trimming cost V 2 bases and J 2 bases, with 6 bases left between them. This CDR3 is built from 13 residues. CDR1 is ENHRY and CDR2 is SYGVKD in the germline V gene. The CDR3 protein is CAISEAANTEAFF. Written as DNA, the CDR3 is TGTGCCATCAGTGAGGCAGCCAACACTGAAGCTTTCTTT.

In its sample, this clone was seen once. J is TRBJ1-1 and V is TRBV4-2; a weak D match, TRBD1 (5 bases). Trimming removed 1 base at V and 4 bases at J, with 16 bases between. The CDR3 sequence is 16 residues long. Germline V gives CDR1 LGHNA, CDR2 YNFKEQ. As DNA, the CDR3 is TGTGCCAGCAGCCAAGGGGGACCTCCGCGGAGCACTGAAGCTTTCTTT. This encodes CASSQGGPPRSTEAFF.

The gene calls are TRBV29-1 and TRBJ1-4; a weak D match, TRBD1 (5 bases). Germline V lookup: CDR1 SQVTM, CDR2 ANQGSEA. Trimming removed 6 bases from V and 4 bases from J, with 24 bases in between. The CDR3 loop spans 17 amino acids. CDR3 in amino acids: CSVDGTDSSVDNEKLFF. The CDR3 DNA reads TGCAGCGTAGATGGGACGGACTCCTCTGTTGATAATGAAAAACTGTTTTTT.

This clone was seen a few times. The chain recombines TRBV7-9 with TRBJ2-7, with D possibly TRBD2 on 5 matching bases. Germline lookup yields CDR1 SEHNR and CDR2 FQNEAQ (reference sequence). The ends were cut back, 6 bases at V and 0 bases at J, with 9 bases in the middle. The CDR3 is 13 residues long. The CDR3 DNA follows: TGTGCCAGCAGGGCGGGCAGCTCCTACGAGCAGTACTTC. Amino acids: CASRAGSSYEQYF.

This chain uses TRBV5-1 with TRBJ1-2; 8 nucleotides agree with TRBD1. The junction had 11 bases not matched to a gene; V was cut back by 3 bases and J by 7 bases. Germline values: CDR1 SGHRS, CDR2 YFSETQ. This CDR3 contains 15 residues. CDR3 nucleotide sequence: TGCGCCAGCAGCTCGGAGCCAGGGGGCGTAGGTGGCTACACCTTC. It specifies CASSSEPGGVGGYTF.

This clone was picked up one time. As DNA, the CDR3 is TGTGCCAGCAGCAAAGTGGGTGGGCAGTACTTC. Its translation is CASSKVGGQYF. The chain carries TRBV21-1 and TRBJ2-7. TRBV21-1 is reported as a pseudogene. This CDR3 has 11 amino acids.

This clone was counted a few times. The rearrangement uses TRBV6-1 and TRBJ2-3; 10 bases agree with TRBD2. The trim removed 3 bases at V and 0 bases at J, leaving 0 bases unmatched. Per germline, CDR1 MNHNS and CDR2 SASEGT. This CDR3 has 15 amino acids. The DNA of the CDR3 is TGTGCCAGCAGTGAGGGACTAGCGAGCACAGATACGCAGTATTTT. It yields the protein CASSEGLASTDTQYF.

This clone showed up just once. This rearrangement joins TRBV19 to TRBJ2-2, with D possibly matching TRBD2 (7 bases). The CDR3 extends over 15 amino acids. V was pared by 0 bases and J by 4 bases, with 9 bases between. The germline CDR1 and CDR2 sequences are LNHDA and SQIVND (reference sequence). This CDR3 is CASSIERGGTGELFF. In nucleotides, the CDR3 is TGTGCCAGTAGTATAGAAAGGGGGGGCACCGGGGAGCTGTTTTTT.